Given below is one TCR beta chain in context. This sample is part of a study of CD8 T cells in Susac syndrome. V shed 4 bases and J shed 0 bases, with 13 bases lying between them. CDR3 size: 17 residues. Reverse transcription used roughly 0.45 to 1 ug RNA and random hexamers. It was immunoSEQ multiplex PCR that amplified TCR beta CDR3 across 54 Vbeta and 13 Jbeta. TCRdb re-derived calls from the immunoSEQ multiplex PCR reads in MiXCR, one entry per CDR3 protein. This table has 80,000 or so distinct CDR3 sequences, about 92% appearing once. The authors carried out high-throughput sequencing of TCR beta. They applied it to CD8+ and CD4+ T cells obtained from blood. As judged by recently defined diagnostic criteria, patients with Susac syndrome had definite or probable disease.

The sequence derives from a human donor with Susac syndrome. The specimen sequenced was CD4+ T cells from PBMCs. The genes are TRBV12-3 or TRBV12-4 and TRBJ2-6; D gene unclear. The CDR3: CASSWAYPSSGANVLTF. In DNA, the CDR3 is TGTGCCAGCAGTTGGGCCTACCCAAGCTCTGGGGCCAACGTCCTGACTTTC.